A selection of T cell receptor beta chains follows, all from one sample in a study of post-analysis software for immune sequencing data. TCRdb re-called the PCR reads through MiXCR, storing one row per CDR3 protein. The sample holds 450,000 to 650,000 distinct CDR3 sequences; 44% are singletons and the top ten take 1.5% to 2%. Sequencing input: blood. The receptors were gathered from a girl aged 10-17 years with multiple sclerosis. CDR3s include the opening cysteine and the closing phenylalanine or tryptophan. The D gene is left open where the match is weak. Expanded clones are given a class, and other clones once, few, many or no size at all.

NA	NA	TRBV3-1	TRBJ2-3	CASSHGLTDTQYF	TGTGCCAGCAGCCACGGGTTGACAGATACGCAGTATTTT
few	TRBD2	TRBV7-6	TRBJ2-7	CASSATGLAGVGEQYF	TGTGCCAGCAGCGCCACGGGACTAGCGGGAGTAGGCGAGCAGTACTTC
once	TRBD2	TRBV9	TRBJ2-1	CASSVVASGGANEQFF	TGTGCCAGCAGCGTAGTGGCTAGCGGGGGGGCCAATGAGCAGTTCTTC
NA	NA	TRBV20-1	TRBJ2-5	CSAGSRDTPEAQYF	TGCAGTGCTGGCTCCCGGGACACCCCGGAGGCCCAGTACTTC
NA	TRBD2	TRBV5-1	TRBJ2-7	CASSTRGSSYEQYF	TGCGCCAGCAGCACGCGGGGGAGCTCCTACGAGCAGTACTTC
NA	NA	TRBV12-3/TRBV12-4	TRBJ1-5	CASSWANSNQPQHF	TGTGCCAGCAGTTGGGCGAATAGCAATCAGCCCCAGCATTTT
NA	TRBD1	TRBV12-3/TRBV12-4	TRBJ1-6	CASSRTQGTLYNSPLHF	TGTGCCAGCAGCCGTACACAGGGGACACTATATAATTCACCCCTCCACTTT
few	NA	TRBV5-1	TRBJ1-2	CASSLDEYGYTF	TGCGCCAGCAGCTTGGACGAGTACGGCTACACCTTC
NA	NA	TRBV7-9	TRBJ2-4	CASSLNPINIQYF	TGTGCCAGCAGCTTGAATCCCATTAACATTCAGTACTTC
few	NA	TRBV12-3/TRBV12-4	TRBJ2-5	CASSLKRDVWQETQYF	TGTGCCAGCAGTTTAAAGAGGGACGTATGGCAAGAGACCCAGTACTTC
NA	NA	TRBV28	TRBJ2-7	CASSFRPRVMSSYEQYF	TGTGCCAGCAGTTTCCGACCTAGGGTGATGAGCTCCTACGAGCAGTACTTC
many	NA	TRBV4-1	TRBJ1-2	CASSQTGTYGYTF	TGCGCCAGCAGCCAAACGGGCACCTATGGCTACACCTTC
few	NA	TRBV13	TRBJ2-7	CASSSPSKNYEQYF	TGTGCCAGCAGCAGTCCCTCGAAGAACTACGAGCAGTACTTC
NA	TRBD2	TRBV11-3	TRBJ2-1	CACNLDWGGRAYNEQFF	TGTGCCTGCAACTTAGATTGGGGCGGGAGAGCATACAATGAGCAGTTCTTC
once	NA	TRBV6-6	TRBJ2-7	CASSYRRGYEQYF	TGTGCCAGCAGTTACAGAAGGGGGTACGAGCAGTACTTC
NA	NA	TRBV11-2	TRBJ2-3	CASSSRQDVSTDTQYF	TGTGCCAGCAGCTCCCGACAGGACGTTAGCACAGATACGCAGTATTTT
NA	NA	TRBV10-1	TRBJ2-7	CASSEQQRNRRRVMYEQYF	TGCGCCAGCAGTGAGCAACAGAGAAACAGGAGGCGGGTGATGTACGAGCAGTACTTC